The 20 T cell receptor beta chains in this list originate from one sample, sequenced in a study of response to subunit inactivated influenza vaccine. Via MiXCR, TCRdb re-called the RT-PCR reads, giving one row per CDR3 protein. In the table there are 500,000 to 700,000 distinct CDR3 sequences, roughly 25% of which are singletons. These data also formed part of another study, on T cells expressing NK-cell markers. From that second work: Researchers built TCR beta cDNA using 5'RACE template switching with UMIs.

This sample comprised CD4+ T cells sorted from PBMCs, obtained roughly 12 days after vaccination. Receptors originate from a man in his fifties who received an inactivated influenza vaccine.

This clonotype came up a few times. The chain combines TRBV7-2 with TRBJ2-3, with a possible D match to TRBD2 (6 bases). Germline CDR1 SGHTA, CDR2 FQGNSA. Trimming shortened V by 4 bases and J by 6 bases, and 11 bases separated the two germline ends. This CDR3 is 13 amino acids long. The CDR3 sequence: CASSSRGGDTQYF. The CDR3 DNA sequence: TGTGCCAGCAGCTCCCGCGGAGGGGATACGCAGTATTTT.

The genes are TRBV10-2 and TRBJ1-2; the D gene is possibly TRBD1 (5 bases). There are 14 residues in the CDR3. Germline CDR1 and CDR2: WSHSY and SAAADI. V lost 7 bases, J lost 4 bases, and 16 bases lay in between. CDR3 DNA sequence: TGCGCCAGCACCCAGAGAGGGGATCGCTATGGCTACACCTTC. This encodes CASTQRGDRYGYTF.

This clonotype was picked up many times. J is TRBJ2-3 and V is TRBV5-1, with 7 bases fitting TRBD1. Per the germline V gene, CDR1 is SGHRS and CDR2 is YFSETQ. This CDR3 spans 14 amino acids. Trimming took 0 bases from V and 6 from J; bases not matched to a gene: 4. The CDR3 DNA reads TGCGCCAGCAGCTTGGAGGGGGCGGCGGATACGCAGTATTTT. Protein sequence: CASSLEGAADTQYF.

As DNA, the CDR3 is TGCAGTGGGTGGGGCCAGGCTGGCTACACCTTC. Translated: CSGWGQAGYTF. The gene calls are TRBV29-1 and TRBJ1-2, with TRBD1 as a possible D gene (5 bases). The germline V gene has CDR1 SQVTM and CDR2 ANQGSEA. The CDR3 length is 11 residues.

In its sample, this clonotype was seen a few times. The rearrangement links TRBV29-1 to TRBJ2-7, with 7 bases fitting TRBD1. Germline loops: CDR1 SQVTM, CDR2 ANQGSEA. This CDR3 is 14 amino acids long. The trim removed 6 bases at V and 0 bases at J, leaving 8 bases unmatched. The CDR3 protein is CSVAERDSSYEQYF. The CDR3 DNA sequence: TGCAGCGTAGCGGAACGGGACAGCTCCTACGAGCAGTACTTC.

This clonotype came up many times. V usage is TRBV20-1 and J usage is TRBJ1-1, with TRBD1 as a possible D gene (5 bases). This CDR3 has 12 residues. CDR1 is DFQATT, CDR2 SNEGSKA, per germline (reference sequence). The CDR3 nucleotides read TGCAGCGCCCGGGGGGGGAACACTGAAGCTTTCTTT. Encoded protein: CSARGGNTEAFF.

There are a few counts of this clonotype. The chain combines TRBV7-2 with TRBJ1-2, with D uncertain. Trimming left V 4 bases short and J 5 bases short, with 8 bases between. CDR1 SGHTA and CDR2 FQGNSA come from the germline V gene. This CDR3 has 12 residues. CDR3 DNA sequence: TGTGCCAGCAGCTCTGGACCTTATGGCTACACCTTC. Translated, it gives CASSSGPYGYTF. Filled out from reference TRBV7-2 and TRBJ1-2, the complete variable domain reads GAGVSQSPSNKVTEKGKDVELRCDPISGHTALYWYRQSLGQGLEFLIYFQGNSAPDKSGLPSDRFSAERTGGSVSTLTIQRTQQEDSAVYLCASSSGPYGYTFGSGTRLTVV.

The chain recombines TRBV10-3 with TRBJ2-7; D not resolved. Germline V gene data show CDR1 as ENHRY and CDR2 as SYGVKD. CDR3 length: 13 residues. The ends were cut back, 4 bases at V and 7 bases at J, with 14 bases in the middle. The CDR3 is CAISVEAGLEQYF. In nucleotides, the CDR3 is TGTGCCATCAGTGTTGAGGCAGGTCTGGAGCAGTACTTC.

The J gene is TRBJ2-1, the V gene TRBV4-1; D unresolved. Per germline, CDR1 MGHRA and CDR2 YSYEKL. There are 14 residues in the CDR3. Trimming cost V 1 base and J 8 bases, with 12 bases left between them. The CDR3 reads CASSQVGITDEQFF. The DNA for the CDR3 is TGCGCCAGCAGCCAAGTAGGAATTACCGATGAGCAGTTCTTC.

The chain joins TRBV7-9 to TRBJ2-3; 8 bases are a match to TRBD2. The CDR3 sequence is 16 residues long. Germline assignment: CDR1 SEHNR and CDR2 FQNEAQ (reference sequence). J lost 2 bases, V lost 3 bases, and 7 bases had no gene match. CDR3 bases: TGTGCCAGCAGCTTCCAGGCGGGGGGTCCCACAGATACGCAGTATTTT. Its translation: CASSFQAGGPTDTQYF.

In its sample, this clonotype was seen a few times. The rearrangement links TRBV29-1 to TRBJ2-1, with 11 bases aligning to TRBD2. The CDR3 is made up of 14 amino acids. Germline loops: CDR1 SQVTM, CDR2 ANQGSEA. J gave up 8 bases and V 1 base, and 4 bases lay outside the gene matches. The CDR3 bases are TGCAGCGTTGAAGTTAGCGGGGGGGCTGATGAGCAGTTCTTC. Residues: CSVEVSGGADEQFF.

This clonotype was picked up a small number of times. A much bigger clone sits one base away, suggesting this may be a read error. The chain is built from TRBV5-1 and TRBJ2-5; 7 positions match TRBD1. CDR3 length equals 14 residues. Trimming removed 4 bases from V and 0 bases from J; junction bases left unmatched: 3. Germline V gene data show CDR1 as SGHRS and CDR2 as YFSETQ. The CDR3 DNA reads TGCGCCAGCAGCGTGGGACAGCACCAAGAGACCCAGTACTTC. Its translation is CASSVGQHQETQYF.

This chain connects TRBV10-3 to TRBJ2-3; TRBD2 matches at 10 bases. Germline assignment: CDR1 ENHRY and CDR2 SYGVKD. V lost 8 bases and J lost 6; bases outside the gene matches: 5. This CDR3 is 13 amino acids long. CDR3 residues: CAILAGVADTQYF. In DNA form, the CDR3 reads TGTGCCATCCTAGCGGGAGTGGCGGATACGCAGTATTTT.

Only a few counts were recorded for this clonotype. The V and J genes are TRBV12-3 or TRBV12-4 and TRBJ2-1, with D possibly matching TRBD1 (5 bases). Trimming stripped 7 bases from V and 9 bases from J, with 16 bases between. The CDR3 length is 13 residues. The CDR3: CASTGSGQGEQFF. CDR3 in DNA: TGTGCCAGCACAGGGTCCGGACAAGGTGAGCAGTTCTTC.

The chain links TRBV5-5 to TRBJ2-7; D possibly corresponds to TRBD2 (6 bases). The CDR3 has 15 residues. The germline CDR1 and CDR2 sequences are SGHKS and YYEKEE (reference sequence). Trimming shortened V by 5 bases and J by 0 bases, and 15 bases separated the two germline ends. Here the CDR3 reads CASRRDRGDSYEQYF. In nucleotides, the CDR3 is TGTGCCAGCAGAAGGGACCGCGGGGACTCCTACGAGCAGTACTTC.

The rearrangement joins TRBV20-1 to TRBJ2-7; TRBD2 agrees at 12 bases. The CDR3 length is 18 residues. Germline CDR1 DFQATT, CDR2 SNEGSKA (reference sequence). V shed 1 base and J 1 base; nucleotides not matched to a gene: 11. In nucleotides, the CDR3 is TGCAGTGCTAGAGCTCGGACTAGCGGGAACGACCGTTCCTACGAGCAGTACTTC. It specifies CSARARTSGNDRSYEQYF.

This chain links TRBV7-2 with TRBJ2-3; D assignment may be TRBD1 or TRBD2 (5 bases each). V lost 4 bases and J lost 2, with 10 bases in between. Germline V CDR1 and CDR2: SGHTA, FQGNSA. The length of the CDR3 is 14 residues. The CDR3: CASSSVGTTDTQYF. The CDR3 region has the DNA TGTGCCAGCAGCTCTGTGGGGACCACAGATACGCAGTATTTT.

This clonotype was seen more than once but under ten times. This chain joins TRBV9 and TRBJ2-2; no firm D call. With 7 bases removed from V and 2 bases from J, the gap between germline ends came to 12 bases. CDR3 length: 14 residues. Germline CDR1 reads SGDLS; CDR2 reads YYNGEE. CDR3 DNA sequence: TGTGCCAGCTGTTCGACTCAAAACACCGGGGAGCTGTTTTTT. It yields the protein CASCSTQNTGELFF.

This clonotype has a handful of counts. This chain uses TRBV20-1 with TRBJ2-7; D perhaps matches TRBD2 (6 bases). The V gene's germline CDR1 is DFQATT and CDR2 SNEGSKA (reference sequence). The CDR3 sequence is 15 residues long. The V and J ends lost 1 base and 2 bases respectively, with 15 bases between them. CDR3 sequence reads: CSARVEGGPPYEQYF. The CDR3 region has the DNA TGCAGTGCTAGAGTGGAGGGAGGCCCTCCCTACGAGCAGTACTTC.

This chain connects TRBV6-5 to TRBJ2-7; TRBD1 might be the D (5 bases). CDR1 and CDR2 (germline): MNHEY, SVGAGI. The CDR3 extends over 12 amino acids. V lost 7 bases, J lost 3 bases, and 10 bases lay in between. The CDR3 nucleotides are TGTGCCAGCAACAAAAGGGGCTACGAGCAGTACTTC. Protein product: CASNKRGYEQYF.